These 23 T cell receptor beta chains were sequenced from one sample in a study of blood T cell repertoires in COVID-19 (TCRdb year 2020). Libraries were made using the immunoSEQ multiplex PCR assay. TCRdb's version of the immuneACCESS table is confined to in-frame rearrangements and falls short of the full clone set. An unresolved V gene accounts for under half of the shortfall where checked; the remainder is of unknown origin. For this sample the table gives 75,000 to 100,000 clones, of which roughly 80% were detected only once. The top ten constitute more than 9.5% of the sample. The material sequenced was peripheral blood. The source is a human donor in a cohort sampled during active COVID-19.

CDR3 DNA sequence: TGTGCCAGCAGCCTACCACAGGGTAAAGCTTTCTTT. It encodes CASSLPQGKAFF. V gene TRBV7-2 combines with J gene TRBJ1-1, with D tentatively TRBD1 (6 bases). The CDR3 runs 12 residues. Trimming stripped 5 bases from V and 9 bases from J, with 13 bases between. Germline CDR1 and CDR2: SGHTA and FQGNSA.

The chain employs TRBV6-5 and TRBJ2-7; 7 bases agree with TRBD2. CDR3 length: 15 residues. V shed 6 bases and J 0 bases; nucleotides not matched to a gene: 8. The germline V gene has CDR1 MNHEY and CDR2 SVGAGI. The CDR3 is CASRATGRSSYEQYF. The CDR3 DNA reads TGTGCCAGCAGAGCCACCGGGAGGAGCTCCTACGAGCAGTACTTC.

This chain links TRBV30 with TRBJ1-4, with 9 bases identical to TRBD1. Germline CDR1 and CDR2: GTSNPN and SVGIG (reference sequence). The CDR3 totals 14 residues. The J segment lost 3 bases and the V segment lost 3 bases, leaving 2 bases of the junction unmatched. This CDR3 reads CAWRGDRANEKLFF. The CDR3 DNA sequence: TGTGCCTGGAGGGGGGACAGGGCTAATGAAAAACTGTTTTTT. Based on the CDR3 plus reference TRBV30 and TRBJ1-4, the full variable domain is SQTIHQWPATLVQPVGSPLSLECTVEGTSNPNLYWYRQAAGRGLQLLFYSVGIGQISSEVPQNLSASRPQDRQFILSSKKLLLSDSGFYLCAWRGDRANEKLFFGSGTQLSVL.

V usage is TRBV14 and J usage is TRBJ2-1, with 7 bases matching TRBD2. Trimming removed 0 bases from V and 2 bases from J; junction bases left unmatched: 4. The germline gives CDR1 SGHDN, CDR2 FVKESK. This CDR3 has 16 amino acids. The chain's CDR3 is CASSQDLTSAYNEQFF. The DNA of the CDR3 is TGTGCCAGCAGCCAAGATTTAACTAGCGCCTACAATGAGCAGTTCTTC.

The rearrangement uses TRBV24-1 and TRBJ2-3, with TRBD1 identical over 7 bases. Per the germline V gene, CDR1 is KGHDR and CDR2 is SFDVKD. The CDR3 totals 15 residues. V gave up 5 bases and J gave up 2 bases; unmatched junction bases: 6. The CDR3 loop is CATSVRDSDTDTQYF. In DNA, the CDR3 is TGTGCCACCAGTGTCAGGGACAGCGACACAGATACGCAGTATTTT.

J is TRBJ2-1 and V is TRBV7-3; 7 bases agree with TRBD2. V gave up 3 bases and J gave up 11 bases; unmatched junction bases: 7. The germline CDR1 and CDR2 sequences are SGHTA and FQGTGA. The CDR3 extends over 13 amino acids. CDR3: CASSFPGDYKQFF. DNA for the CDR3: TGTGCCAGCAGCTTTCCTGGGGACTATAAGCAGTTCTTC.

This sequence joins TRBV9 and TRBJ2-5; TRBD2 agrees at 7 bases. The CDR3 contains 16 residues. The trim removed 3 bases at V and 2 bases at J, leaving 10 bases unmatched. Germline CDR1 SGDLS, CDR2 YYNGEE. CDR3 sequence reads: CASSAQPLADQETQYF. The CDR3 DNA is TGTGCCAGCAGCGCCCAACCTCTAGCGGATCAAGAGACCCAGTACTTC.

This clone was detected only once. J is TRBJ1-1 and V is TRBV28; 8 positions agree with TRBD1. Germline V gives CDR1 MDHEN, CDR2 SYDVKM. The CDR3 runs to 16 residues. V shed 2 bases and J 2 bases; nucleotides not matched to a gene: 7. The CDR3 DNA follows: TGTGCCAGCAGTTTAGGCCGACAGGGGCCAAACACTGAAGCTTTCTTT. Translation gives CASSLGRQGPNTEAFF.

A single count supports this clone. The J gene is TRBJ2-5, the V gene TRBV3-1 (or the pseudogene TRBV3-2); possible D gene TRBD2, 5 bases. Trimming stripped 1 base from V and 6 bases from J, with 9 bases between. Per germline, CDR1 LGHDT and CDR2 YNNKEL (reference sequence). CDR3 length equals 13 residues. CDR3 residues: CASSQGRGKTQYF. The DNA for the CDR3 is TGTGCCAGCAGCCAAGGCCGGGGTAAGACCCAGTACTTC.

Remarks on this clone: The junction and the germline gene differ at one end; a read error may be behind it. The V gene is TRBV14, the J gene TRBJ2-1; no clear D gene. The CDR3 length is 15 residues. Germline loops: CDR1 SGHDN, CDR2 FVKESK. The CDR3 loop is CASSQQAHSSNEQFF. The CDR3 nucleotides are TGTGCCAGCAGCCAGCAGGCCCACTCCTCCAATGAGCAGTTCTTC.

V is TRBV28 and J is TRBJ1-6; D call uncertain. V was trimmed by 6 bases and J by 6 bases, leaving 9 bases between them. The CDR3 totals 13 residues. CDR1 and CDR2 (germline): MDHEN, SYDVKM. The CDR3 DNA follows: TGTGCCAGCAGGGAGAGAGGTAATTCACCCCTCCACTTT. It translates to CASRERGNSPLHF.

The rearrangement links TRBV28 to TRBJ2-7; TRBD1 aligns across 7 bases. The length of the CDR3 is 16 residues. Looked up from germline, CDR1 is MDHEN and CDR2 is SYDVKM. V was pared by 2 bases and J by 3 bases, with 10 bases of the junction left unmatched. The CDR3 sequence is CASSLSGATGSYEQYF. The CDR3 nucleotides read TGTGCCAGCAGTTTAAGCGGCGCGACAGGGAGCTACGAGCAGTACTTC.

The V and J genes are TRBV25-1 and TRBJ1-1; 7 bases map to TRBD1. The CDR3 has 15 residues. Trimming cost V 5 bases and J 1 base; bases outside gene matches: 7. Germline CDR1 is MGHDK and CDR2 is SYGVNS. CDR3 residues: CASSLIDRANTEAFF. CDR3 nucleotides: TGTGCCAGCAGTCTAATAGACAGGGCGAACACTGAAGCTTTCTTT.

The CDR3 loop reads CASSQDWAASSGGVDTQYF. The CDR3 region has the DNA TGCGCCAGCAGCCAAGATTGGGCCGCCTCGTCAGGGGGCGTAGATACGCAGTATTTT. The chain uses TRBV4-3 and TRBJ2-3; TRBD1 matches at 8 bases. The length of the CDR3 is 19 residues. V lost 0 bases and J lost 5; bases outside the gene matches: 16. Germline CDR1 LGHNA, CDR2 YSLEER.

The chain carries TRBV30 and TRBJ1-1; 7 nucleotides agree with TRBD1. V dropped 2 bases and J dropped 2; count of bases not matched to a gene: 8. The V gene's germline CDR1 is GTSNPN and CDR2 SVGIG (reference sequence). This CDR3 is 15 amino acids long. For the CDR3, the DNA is TGTGCCTGGAGTTTCCCAGGGGGTGCTAACACTGAAGCTTTCTTT. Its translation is CAWSFPGGANTEAFF.

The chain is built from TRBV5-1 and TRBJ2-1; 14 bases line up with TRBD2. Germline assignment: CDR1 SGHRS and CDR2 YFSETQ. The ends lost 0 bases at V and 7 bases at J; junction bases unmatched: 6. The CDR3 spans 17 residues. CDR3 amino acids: CASSLAGGLAGVNEQFF. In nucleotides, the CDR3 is TGCGCCAGCAGCTTGGCGGGGGGACTAGCGGGAGTTAATGAGCAGTTCTTC.

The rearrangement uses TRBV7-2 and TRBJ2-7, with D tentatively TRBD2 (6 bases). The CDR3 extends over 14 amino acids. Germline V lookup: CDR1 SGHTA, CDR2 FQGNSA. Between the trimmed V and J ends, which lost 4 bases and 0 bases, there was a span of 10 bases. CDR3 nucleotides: TGTGCCAGCAGCTACGGGGGTAGCTCCTACGAGCAGTACTTC. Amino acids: CASSYGGSSYEQYF.

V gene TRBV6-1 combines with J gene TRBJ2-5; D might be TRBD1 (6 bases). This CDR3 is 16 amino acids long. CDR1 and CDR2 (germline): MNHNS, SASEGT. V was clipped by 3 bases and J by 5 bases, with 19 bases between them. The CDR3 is CASSELPRGSGETQYF. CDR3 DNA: TGTGCCAGCAGTGAGCTCCCCAGGGGTTCAGGGGAGACCCAGTACTTC.

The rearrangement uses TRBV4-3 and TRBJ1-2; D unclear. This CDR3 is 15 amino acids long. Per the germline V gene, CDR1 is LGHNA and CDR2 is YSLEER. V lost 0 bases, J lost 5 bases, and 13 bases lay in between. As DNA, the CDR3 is TGCGCCAGCAGCCAAGATCAGGCCCCCTATTATGGCTACACCTTC. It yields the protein CASSQDQAPYYGYTF.

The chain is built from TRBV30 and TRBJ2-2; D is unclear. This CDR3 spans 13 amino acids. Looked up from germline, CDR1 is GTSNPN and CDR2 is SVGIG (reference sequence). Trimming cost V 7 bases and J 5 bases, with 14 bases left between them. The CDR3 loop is CAYNLPVTGELFF. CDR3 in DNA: TGTGCCTACAACCTCCCAGTAACCGGGGAGCTGTTTTTT.

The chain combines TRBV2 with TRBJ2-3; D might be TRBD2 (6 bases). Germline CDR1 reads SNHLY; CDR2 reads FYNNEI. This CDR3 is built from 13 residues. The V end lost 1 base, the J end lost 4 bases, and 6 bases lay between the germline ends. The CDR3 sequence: CASSEGGADTQYF. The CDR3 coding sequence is TGTGCCAGCAGTGAAGGGGGGGCAGATACGCAGTATTTT.

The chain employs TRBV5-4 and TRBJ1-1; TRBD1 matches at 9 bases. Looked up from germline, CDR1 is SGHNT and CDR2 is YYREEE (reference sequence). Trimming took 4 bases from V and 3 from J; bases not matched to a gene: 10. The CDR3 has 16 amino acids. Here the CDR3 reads CASSEGQGYGYTEAFF. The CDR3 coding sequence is TGTGCCAGCAGCGAGGGACAGGGCTATGGGTACACTGAAGCTTTCTTT. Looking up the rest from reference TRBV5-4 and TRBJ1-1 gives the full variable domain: ETGVTQSPTHLIKTRGQQVTLRCSSQSGHNTVSWYQQALGQGPQFIFQYYREEENGRGNFPPRFSGLQFPNYSSELNVNALELDDSALYLCASSEGQGYGYTEAFFGQGTRLTVV.

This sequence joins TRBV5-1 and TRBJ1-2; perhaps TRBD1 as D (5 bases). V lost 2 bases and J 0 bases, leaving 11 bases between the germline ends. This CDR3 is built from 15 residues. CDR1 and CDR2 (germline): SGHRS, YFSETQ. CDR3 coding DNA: TGCGCCAGCAGCTTACAGGACGGTACTAACTATGGCTACACCTTC. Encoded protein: CASSLQDGTNYGYTF. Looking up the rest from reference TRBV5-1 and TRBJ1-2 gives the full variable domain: KAGVTQTPRYLIKTRGQQVTLSCSPISGHRSVSWYQQTPGQGLQFLFEYFSETQRNKGNFPGRFSGRQFSNSRSEMNVSTLELGDSALYLCASSLQDGTNYGYTFGSGTRLTVV.